The sequence of this TCR beta chain was determined in a study of T-cell memory formation after mild COVID-19. Whole-study context: TCR clusters largely stayed donor specific. Study-level points and caveats: Later expanders leaned CD4+, whereas day 15 to 85 contracting clones were balanced CD4/CD8. Proof of SARS-CoV-2 specificity was absent for the second-wave clones that crested on day 37.

As regards this clonotype: Its antigen remains unknown.

Via MiXCR, TCRdb re-called the 5' RACE reads, giving one row per CDR3 protein. The sample comprises around 340,000 distinct CDR3 sequences, approximately 13% of which are singletons, and about a fifth rests with the top ten. Germline V gene data show CDR1 as SGHRS and CDR2 as YFSETQ. With 4 bases clipped from V and 6 bases from J, the junction kept 4 bases outside the gene matches. CDR3 length: 14 amino acids. The sequenced sample consisted of PBMCs or a T cell subset sorted from them (not recorded which). The V and J genes are TRBV5-1 and TRBJ2-2; TRBD1 aligns across 9 bases. This clonotype was obtained from a man aged 18 to 35 who had mild COVID-19 (a few samples of this study predate the infection). Cell type and time point are not known. CDR3 DNA: TGCGCCAGCAGCCCCGGGACAGGGCCCGGGGAGCTGTTTTTT. It encodes CASSPGTGPGELFF.